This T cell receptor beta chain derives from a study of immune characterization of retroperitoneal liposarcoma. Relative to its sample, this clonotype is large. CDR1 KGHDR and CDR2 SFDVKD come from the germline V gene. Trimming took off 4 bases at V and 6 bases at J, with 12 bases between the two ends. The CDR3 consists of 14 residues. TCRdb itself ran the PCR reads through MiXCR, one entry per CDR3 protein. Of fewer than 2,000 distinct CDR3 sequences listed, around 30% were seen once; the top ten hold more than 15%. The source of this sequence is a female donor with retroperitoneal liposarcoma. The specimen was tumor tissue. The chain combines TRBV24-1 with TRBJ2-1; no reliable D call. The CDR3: CATSDSDTANEQFF. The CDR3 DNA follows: TGTGCCACCAGTGACTCCGACACGGCCAATGAGCAGTTCTTC.